This paragraph covers one T cell receptor beta chain sequence. This record comes from a study of blood T cell repertoires in COVID-19. Study-level information: PBMCs, B-cell-depleted T cells, or T cells were the source of the cDNA or gDNA that made up the material.

The J segment lost 3 bases and the V segment lost 4 bases, leaving 4 bases of the junction unmatched. In germline, CDR1 is SGHRS, CDR2 YFSETQ. The CDR3 length is 15 residues. Method: immunoSEQ multiplex PCR; TCRdb's copy keeps in-frame clones and lacks some. Here the sample spans over 30,000 clones, 90% being singletons. The clonotype originates from a man older than 75 with acute or convalescent COVID-19. The material sequenced was peripheral blood. The rearrangement links TRBV5-1 to TRBJ2-1; 10 nucleotides match TRBD1. The CDR3 DNA reads TGCGCCAGCAGCCCCGGGACAGGGGTCTACAATGAGCAGTTCTTC. The encoded protein is CASSPGTGVYNEQFF.